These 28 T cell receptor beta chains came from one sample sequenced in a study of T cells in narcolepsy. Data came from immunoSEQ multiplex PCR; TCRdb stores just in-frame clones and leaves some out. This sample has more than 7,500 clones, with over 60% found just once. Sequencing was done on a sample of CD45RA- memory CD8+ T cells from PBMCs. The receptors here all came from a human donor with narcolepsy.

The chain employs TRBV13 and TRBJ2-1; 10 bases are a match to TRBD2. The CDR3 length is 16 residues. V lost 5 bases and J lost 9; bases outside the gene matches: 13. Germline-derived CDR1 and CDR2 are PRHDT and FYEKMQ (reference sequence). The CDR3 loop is CASSPTGTSVEGEQFF. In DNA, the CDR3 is TGTGCCAGCAGCCCTACCGGGACTAGCGTGGAGGGTGAGCAGTTCTTC. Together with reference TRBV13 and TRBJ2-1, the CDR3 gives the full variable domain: AAGVIQSPRHLIKEKRETATLKCYPIPRHDTVYWYQQGPGQDPQFLISFYEKMQSDKGSIPDRFSAQQFSDYHSELNMSSLELGDSALYFCASSPTGTSVEGEQFFGPGTRLTVL.

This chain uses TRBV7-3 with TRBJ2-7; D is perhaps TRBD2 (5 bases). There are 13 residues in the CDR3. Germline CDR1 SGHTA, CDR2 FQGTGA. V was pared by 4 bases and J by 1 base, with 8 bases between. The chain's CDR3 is CASSSGISYEQYF. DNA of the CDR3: TGTGCCAGCAGCTCCGGGATATCCTACGAGCAGTACTTC. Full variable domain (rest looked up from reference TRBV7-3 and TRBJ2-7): GAGVSQTPSNKVTEKGKYVELRCDPISGHTALYWYRQSLGQGPEFLIYFQGTGAADDSGLPNDRFFAVRPEGSVSTLKIQRTERGDSAVYLCASSSGISYEQYFGPGTRLTVT.

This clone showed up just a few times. The CDR3 loop reads CASRDEGSDTQYF. The CDR3 DNA is TGTGCCAGCAGGGACGAAGGGTCGGATACGCAGTATTTT. The J gene is TRBJ2-3, the V gene TRBV4-2, with D unclear. The CDR3 loop spans 13 amino acids. Germline assignment: CDR1 LGHNA and CDR2 YNFKEQ. Trimming removed 6 bases from V and 6 bases from J, with 13 bases in between.

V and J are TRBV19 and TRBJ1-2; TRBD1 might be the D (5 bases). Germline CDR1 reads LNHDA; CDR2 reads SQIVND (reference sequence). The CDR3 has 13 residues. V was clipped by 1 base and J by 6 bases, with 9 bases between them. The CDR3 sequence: CASSIGGADGYTF. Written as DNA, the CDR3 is TGTGCCAGTAGTATAGGAGGGGCGGATGGCTACACCTTC.

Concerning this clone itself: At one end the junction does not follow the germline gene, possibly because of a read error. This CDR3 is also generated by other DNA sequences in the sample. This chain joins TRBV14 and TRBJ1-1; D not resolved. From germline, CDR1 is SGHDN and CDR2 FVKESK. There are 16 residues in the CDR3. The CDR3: CASSQVVYGENTEAFF. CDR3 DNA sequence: TGTGCCAGCAGCCAAGTTGTATACGGGGAAAACACTGAGGCTTTCTTT.

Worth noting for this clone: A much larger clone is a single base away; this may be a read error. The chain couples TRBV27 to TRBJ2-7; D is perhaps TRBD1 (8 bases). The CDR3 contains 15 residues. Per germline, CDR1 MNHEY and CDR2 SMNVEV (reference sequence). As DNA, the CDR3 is TGTGCCACCAGTTTATATACAGGGGGGCGGGGGGAGCAGTACTTC. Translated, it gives CATSLYTGGRGEQYF.

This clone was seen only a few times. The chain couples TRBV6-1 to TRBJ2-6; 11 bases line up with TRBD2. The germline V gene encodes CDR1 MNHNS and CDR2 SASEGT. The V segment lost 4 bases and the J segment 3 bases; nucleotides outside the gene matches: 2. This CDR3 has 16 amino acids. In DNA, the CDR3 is TGTGCCAGCAGTGGACTAGCGGGGAATGGGGCCAACGTCCTGACTTTC. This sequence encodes CASSGLAGNGANVLTF.

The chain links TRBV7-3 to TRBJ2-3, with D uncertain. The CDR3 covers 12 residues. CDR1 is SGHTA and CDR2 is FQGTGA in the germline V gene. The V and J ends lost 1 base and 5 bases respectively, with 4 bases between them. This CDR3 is CASSLSVDTQYF. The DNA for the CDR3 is TGTGCCAGCAGCTTAAGTGTAGATACGCAGTATTTT.

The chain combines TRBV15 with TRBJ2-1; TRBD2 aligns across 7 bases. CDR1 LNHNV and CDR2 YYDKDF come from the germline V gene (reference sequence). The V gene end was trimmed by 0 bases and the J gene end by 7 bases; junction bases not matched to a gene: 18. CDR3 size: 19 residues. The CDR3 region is CATSREGSRKRGLRNEQFF. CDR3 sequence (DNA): TGTGCCACCAGCAGAGAGGGGAGCCGCAAGCGGGGTCTTAGGAATGAGCAGTTCTTC.

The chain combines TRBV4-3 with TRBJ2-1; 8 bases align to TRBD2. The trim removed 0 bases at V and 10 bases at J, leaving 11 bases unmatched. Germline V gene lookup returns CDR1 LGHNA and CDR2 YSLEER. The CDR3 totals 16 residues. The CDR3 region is CASSQEGVGGAGEQFF. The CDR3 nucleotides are TGCGCCAGCAGCCAAGAAGGGGTCGGGGGGGCCGGCGAGCAGTTCTTC.

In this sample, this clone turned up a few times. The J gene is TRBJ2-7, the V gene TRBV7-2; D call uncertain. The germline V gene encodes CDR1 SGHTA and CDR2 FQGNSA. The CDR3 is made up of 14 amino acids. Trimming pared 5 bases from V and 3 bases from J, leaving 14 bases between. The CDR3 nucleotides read TGTGCCAGCAGCGTCTCAGAGTACATCTACGAGCAGTACTTC. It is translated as CASSVSEYIYEQYF.

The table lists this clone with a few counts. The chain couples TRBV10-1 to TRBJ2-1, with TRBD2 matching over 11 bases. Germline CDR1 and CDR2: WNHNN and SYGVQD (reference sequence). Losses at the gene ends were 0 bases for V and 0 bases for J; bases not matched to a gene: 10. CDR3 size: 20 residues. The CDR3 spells CASSESGTSGGPSSYNEQFF. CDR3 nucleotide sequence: TGCGCCAGCAGTGAGTCGGGCACTAGCGGGGGCCCTAGCTCCTACAATGAGCAGTTCTTC.

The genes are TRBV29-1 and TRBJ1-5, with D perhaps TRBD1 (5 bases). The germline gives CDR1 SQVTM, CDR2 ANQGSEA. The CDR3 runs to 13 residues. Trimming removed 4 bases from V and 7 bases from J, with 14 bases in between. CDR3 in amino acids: CSVAGTETQPQHF. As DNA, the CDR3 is TGCAGCGTTGCAGGGACCGAAACCCAGCCCCAGCATTTT.

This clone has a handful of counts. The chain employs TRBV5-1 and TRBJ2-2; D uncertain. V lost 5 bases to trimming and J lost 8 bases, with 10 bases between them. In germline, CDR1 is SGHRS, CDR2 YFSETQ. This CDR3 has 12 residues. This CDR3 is CASSNPAGELFF. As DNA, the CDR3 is TGCGCCAGCAGTAATCCCGCGGGGGAGCTGTTTTTT.

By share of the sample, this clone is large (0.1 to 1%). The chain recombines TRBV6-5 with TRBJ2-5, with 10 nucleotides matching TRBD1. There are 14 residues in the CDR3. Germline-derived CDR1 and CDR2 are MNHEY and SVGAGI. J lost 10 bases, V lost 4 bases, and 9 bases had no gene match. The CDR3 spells CASSSTGTGADQYF. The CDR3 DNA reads TGTGCCAGCAGTTCAACCGGGACAGGGGCGGACCAGTACTTC.

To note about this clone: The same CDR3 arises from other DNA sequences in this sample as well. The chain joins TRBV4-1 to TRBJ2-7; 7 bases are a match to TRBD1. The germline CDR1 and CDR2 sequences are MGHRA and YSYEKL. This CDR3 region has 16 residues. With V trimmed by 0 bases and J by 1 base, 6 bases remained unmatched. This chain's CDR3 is CASSQDWPGGSYEQYF. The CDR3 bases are TGCGCCAGCAGCCAAGATTGGCCAGGGGGTTCCTACGAGCAGTACTTC.

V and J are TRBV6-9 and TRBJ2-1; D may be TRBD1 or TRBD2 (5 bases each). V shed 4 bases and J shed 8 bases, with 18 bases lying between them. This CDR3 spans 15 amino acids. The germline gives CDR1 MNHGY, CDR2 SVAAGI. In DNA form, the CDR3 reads TGTGCCAGCAGTTTTCTCGAGGGGCCCCGGGATGAGCAGTTCTTC. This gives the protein CASSFLEGPRDEQFF.

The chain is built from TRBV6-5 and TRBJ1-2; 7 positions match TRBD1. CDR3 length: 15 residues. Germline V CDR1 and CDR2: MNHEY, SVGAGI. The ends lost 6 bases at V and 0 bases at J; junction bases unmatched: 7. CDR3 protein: CASSDPGQTNYGYTF. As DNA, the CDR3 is TGTGCCAGCAGCGATCCGGGACAGACTAACTATGGCTACACCTTC.

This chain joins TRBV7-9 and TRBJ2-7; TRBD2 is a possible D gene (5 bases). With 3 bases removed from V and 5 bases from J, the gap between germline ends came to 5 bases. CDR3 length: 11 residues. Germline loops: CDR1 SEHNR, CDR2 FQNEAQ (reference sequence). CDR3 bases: TGTGCCAGCAGCTTCGGGGACGAGCAGTACTTC. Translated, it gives CASSFGDEQYF.

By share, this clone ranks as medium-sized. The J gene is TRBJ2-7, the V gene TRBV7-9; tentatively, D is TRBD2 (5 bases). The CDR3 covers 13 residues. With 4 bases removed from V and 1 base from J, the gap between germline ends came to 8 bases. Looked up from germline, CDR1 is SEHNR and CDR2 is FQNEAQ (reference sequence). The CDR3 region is CASSSGISYEQYF. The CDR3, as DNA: TGTGCCAGCAGCTCCGGGATATCCTACGAGCAGTACTTC. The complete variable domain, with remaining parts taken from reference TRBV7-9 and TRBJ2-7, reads DTGVSQNPRHKITKRGQNVTFRCDPISEHNRLYWYRQTLGQGPEFLTYFQNEAQLEKSRLLSDRFSAERPKGSFSTLEIQRTEQGDSAMYLCASSSGISYEQYFGPGTRLTVT.

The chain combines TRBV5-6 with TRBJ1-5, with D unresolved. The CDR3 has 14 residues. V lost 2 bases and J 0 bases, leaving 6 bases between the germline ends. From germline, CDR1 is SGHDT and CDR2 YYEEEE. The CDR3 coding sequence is TGTGCCAGCAGCTTACGTTATAGCAATCAGCCCCAGCATTTT. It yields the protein CASSLRYSNQPQHF.

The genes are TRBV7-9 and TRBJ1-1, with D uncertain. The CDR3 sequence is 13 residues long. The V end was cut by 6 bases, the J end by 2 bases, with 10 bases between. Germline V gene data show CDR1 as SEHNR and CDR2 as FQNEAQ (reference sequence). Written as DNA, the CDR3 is TGTGCCAGCAGAGGTTTTGACAACACTGAAGCTTTCTTT. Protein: CASRGFDNTEAFF.

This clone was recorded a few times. The CDR3 sequence: CASSLTGGNEQFF. The CDR3 nucleotides read TGTGCCAGCAGCTTAACAGGGGGCAATGAGCAGTTCTTC. The chain carries TRBV7-6 and TRBJ2-1; 8 nucleotides agree with TRBD1. The CDR3 spans 13 residues. Trimming cost V 2 bases and J 6 bases; bases outside gene matches: 0. Germline V gene data show CDR1 as SGHVS and CDR2 as FNYEAQ.

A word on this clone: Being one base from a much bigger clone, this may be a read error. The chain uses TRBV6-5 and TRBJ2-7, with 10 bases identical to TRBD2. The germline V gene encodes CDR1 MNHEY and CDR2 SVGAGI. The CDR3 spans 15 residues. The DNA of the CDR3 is TGTGCCAGCAGTTCATGGACTAGCGGCTTCTACGGGCAGTACTTC. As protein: CASSSWTSGFYGQYF.

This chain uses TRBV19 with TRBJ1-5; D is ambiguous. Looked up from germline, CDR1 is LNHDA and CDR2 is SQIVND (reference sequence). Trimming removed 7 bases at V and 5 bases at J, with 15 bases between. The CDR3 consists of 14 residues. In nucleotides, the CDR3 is TGTGCCAGTACCCCTTGGGAAGTAGATCAGCCCCAGCATTTT. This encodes CASTPWEVDQPQHF.

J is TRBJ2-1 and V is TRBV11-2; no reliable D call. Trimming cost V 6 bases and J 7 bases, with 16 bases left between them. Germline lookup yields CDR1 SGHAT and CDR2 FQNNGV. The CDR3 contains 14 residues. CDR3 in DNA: TGTGCCAGCAGTTCCACTGGGAACCGGAATGAGCAGTTCTTC. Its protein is CASSSTGNRNEQFF.

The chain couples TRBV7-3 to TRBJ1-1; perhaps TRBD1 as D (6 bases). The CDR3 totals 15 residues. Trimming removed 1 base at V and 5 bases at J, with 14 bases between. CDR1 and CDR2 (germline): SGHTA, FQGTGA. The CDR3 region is CASSLSPQGRTEAFF. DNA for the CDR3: TGTGCCAGCAGCTTAAGTCCCCAGGGGAGAACTGAAGCTTTCTTT.

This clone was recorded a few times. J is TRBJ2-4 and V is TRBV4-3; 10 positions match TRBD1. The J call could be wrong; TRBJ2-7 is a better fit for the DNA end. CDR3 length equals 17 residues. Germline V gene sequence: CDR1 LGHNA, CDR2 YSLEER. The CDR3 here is CASSQDLGTGVVYEQYF. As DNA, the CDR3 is TGCGCCAGCAGCCAAGATCTGGGGACAGGGGTAGTCTACGAGCAGTACTTC.